This TCR beta chain emerged from a study of T cell responses to AZD1222 COVID-19 vaccine. The CDR3 totals 13 residues. Germline CDR1 is LGHNA and CDR2 is YSLEER. V lost 1 base, J lost 5 bases, and 8 bases lay in between. Details on this clone: As yet, its antigen is unknown.

Findings and limits, study-wide: Dominant CD4 TCR responses targeted spike regions 160-218 and 743-854. When two AZD1222 doses had been given, Spike-specific TCR breadth and depth rose. The reported proportion of spike-specific TCRs targeting unmutated variant regions was nearly half.

Some clones are missing from TCRdb's copy, which holds only in-frame ones; the method was immunoSEQ multiplex PCR. The sample has over 150,000 clones; roughly 90% are singletons. This receptor was obtained from an adult in good health. The V gene is TRBV4-3, the J gene TRBJ2-5; maybe TRBD2 (5 bases). The sample in question was peripheral blood, obtained on day 0 of AZD1222 vaccination. CDR3 in DNA: TGCGCCAGCAGCCAAGGACTAACTGAGACCCAGTACTTC. Protein sequence: CASSQGLTETQYF.